The TCR beta chain under discussion was sequenced for a study of cytomegalovirus exposure and HLA in healthy donors. Overall study: Approximately 83 million unique TCRs from HLA-typed donors were held in an early data release.

The study ran its PCR with 60 Vbeta and 13 Jbeta primers. Only in-frame clones appear in the TCRdb table, and some are missing; sequencing was by immunoSEQ multiplex PCR. The sample lists about 190,000 clones, roughly four fifths occurring once. Remarks on this clone: Antigen unknown.

Germline lookup yields CDR1 SGDLS and CDR2 YYNGEE. Trimming took 0 bases from V and 5 from J, leaving 11 bases between them. This CDR3 region has 14 residues. Whole-study results and caveats: Among CMV-associated TCR beta chains, most appeared HLA-restricted in a later analysis. According to an earlier analysis, most TCR beta V segments yielded productive rearrangements about 87% or about 30% of the time.

Sequencing was carried out using PBMCs. This clonotype originated in a man younger than 35 in good health and CMV-seronegative. This chain uses TRBV9 with TRBJ2-5; a possible D gene is TRBD2 (6 bases). The chain's CDR3 is CASSVELAGETQYF. DNA for the CDR3: TGTGCCAGCAGCGTAGAACTAGCCGGGGAGACCCAGTACTTC.